Sequencing of this T cell receptor beta chain was carried out in a study of chemoradiotherapy in HPV16-positive cancers. V lost 3 bases and J 3 bases, leaving 19 bases between the germline ends. The CDR3 runs to 16 residues. From germline, CDR1 is SGHKS and CDR2 YYEKEE (reference sequence). Only in-frame clones appear in the TCRdb table, and some are missing; sequencing was by immunoSEQ multiplex PCR. The data hold about 510 clones, with 82% observed a single time. This TCR was sampled from a human donor with HPV-associated anogenital cancer. The specimen comprised tumor tissue, sampled from a patient who underwent chemoradiotherapy. The V and J genes are TRBV5-5 and TRBJ2-7, with D possibly TRBD1 on 6 matching bases. The CDR3 nucleotides are TGTGCCAGCAGCTATTCTAAGGGGGTCTATCTCTACGAGCAGTACTTC. It yields the protein CASSYSKGVYLYEQYF.